The 6 T cell receptor beta chains in this list originate from one sample, sequenced in a study of T cell responses to AZD1222 COVID-19 vaccine (dated by TCRdb to the early 2020s). The time point label on this specimen signifies: baseline before first vaccination. The library was produced with the immunoSEQ multiplex PCR assay. The immuneACCESS repertoire file appears here via TCRdb, limited to in-frame rearrangements. These files lack a portion of the clones; in checked studies, under half of the deficit traces to unresolved V genes, and the cause of the others is not known. The sample contains about 170,000 clones, 80% to 90% of them found a single time. The top ten clonotypes cover approximately 6.9% of the sample. Sequenced material: peripheral blood, taken on day 0 of AZD1222 vaccination. The source of these receptors is an adult in good health.

This sequence joins TRBV11-2 and TRBJ2-3; D unclear. The CDR3 extends over 16 amino acids. Germline V gene data show CDR1 as SGHAT and CDR2 as FQNNGV. V was trimmed by 0 bases and J by 3 bases, leaving 13 bases between them. The CDR3: CASSLEPIGYTDTQYF. The CDR3 nucleotides read TGTGCCAGCAGCTTAGAACCAATCGGATATACAGATACGCAGTATTTT.

The chain carries TRBV5-1 and TRBJ1-6; D not resolved. Germline V gene lookup returns CDR1 SGHRS and CDR2 YFSETQ. This CDR3 region has 17 residues. The V gene lost 1 base and the J gene lost 6 bases, with 17 bases spanning the gap. The CDR3 nucleotides read TGCGCCAGCAGCTTGCTGTTACCGGCAGGATCTAATTCACCCCTCCACTTT. Translated, it gives CASSLLLPAGSNSPLHF.

The chain combines TRBV19 with TRBJ1-1; unclear D gene. With 5 bases removed from V and 10 bases from J, the gap between germline ends came to 23 bases. Germline CDR1 and CDR2: LNHDA and SQIVND (reference sequence). The CDR3 covers 15 residues. The CDR3 reads CASSFSGTHPVGAFF. CDR3 DNA sequence: TGTGCCAGTAGTTTTTCAGGCACCCACCCCGTGGGAGCTTTCTTT.

V and J are TRBV7-9 and TRBJ1-2; D ambiguous. The germline gives CDR1 SEHNR, CDR2 FQNEAQ (reference sequence). The CDR3 spans 14 residues. Trimming left V 5 bases short and J 4 bases short, with 14 bases between. CDR3 residues: CASSPEDGRYGYTF. The DNA for the CDR3 is TGTGCCAGCAGCCCCGAGGACGGGCGCTATGGCTACACCTTC. The complete variable domain, with remaining parts taken from reference TRBV7-9 and TRBJ1-2, reads DTGVSQNPRHKITKRGQNVTFRCDPISEHNRLYWYRQTLGQGPEFLTYFQNEAQLEKSRLLSDRFSAERPKGSFSTLEIQRTEQGDSAMYLCASSPEDGRYGYTFGSGTRLTVV.

The chain recombines TRBV7-2 with TRBJ2-7, with TRBD2 identical over 11 bases. This CDR3 contains 14 residues. Germline-derived CDR1 and CDR2 are SGHTA and FQGNSA. The V gene end was trimmed by 3 bases and the J gene end by 2 bases; junction bases not matched to a gene: 0. For the CDR3, the DNA is TGTGCCAGCAGCTTGGGACTAGCGGCCTACGAGCAGTACTTC. It translates to CASSLGLAAYEQYF.

The V and J genes are TRBV27 and TRBJ1-2; D possibly corresponds to TRBD1 (5 bases). CDR3 length: 14 amino acids. CDR1 and CDR2 from the germline V gene are MNHEY and SMNVEV (reference sequence). The germline V and J ends were trimmed by 3 bases and 2 bases, with 10 bases remaining between them. CDR3 in amino acids: CASSFSGQNYGYTF. CDR3 nucleotides: TGTGCCAGCAGTTTTTCAGGACAAAACTATGGCTACACCTTC.